These 14 T cell receptor beta chains share one sample of origin, sequenced in a study of cytomegalovirus exposure and HLA in healthy donors. The PCR had 60 Vbeta and 13 Jbeta primers. Using immunoSEQ multiplex PCR, the repertoire was profiled, and TCRdb retains in-frame clones only, with some absent. Found here are over 100,000 clones; the top ten clones hold more than 3.5%. The material sequenced was PBMCs. The receptors shown here come from a young man in good health and CMV-seronegative.

This sequence joins TRBV4-1 and TRBJ1-4; no definite D call. The CDR3 loop spans 13 amino acids. V lost 4 bases to trimming and J lost 7 bases, with 10 bases between them. Germline CDR1 is MGHRA and CDR2 is YSYEKL. CDR3: CASSREGGEKLFF. The DNA for the CDR3 is TGCGCCAGCAGCCGGGAGGGCGGTGAAAAACTGTTTTTT.

The chain combines TRBV14 with TRBJ2-1; D perhaps matches TRBD2 (5 bases). CDR1 is SGHDN, CDR2 FVKESK, per germline. CDR3 length: 17 residues. The V end lost 1 base, the J end lost 0 bases, and 13 bases lay between the germline ends. The CDR3 DNA is TGTGCCAGCAGCCAAGCGGGATGGGCCGCCTCCTACAATGAGCAGTTCTTC. Residues: CASSQAGWAASYNEQFF.

V gene TRBV15 combines with J gene TRBJ1-2; the D gene is possibly TRBD1 (6 bases). V shed 3 bases and J shed 4 bases, with 15 bases lying between them. The V gene's germline CDR1 is LNHNV and CDR2 YYDKDF (reference sequence). This CDR3 is built from 15 residues. CDR3 protein: CATSRGEGVLYGYTF. The CDR3 nucleotides are TGTGCCACCAGCAGGGGGGAGGGGGTACTCTATGGCTACACCTTC.

As concerns this clone: Other nucleotide sequences from this sample produce the same CDR3. The CDR3 sequence is CASSFRTGGQETQYF. CDR3 DNA sequence: TGTGCCAGCAGTTTTCGGACAGGGGGACAGGAGACCCAGTACTTC. V usage is TRBV6-5 and J usage is TRBJ2-5; 10 bases agree with TRBD1. V gave up 4 bases and J gave up 5 bases; unmatched junction bases: 7. The CDR3 has 15 amino acids. From germline, CDR1 is MNHEY and CDR2 SVGAGI.

V gene TRBV27 combines with J gene TRBJ2-1, with no clear D. The CDR3 runs to 13 residues. Germline-derived CDR1 and CDR2 are MNHEY and SMNVEV (reference sequence). V lost 2 bases and J 12 bases, leaving 14 bases between the germline ends. The CDR3 DNA sequence: TGTGCCAGCAGTTTACTAGAGAGCCCTCGGCAGTTCTTC. Translated, it gives CASSLLESPRQFF.

The chain uses TRBV7-7 and TRBJ2-5, with a possible D match to TRBD1 (6 bases). The J call may be wrong; the DNA end is better matched by TRBJ2-7. CDR3 length: 13 residues. Germline V gives CDR1 SSHAT, CDR2 FNYEAQ (reference sequence). The CDR3 DNA follows: TGTGCCAGCAGCTTAGGCAGGGGAAGCGAGCAGTACTTC. Translation: CASSLGRGSEQYF.

J is TRBJ1-1 and V is TRBV6-6; 8 bases align to TRBD1. Per germline, CDR1 MNHNY and CDR2 SVGAGI (reference sequence). The trim removed 2 bases at V and 8 bases at J, leaving 1 base unmatched. This CDR3 has 12 residues. The CDR3 DNA reads TGTGCCAGCAGTTACCAGGGGGCGGAAGCTTTCTTT. It yields the protein CASSYQGAEAFF.

This rearrangement joins TRBV6-5 to TRBJ1-2; no reliable D call. The germline V gene has CDR1 MNHEY and CDR2 SVGAGI. V dropped 2 bases and J dropped 2 bases, with 6 bases sitting between them. This CDR3 has 13 residues. The CDR3 DNA sequence: TGTGCCAGCAGTTACGGGCAGAACTATGGCTACACCTTC. It yields the protein CASSYGQNYGYTF.

Remarks on this clone: This same CDR3 is encoded by further DNA sequences in the sample. V is TRBV19 and J is TRBJ2-7, with 12 nucleotides matching TRBD1. V was pared by 3 bases and J by 4 bases, with 1 base of the junction left unmatched. CDR1 is LNHDA and CDR2 is SQIVND in the germline V gene (reference sequence). The CDR3 length is 14 residues. The DNA for the CDR3 is TGTGCCAGTAGTATGGGACAGGGGGCTTACGAGCAGTACTTC. Protein product: CASSMGQGAYEQYF.

The chain links TRBV5-1 to TRBJ1-1; TRBD1 matches at 10 bases. From germline, CDR1 is SGHRS and CDR2 YFSETQ. CDR3 length equals 17 residues. The V and J ends lost 7 bases and 4 bases, in that order; junction bases with no gene match: 16. CDR3 coding DNA: TGCGCCAGCCGCCTGGGGACAGGGGTAGCCAGCCCCACTGAAGCTTTCTTT. Translating it yields CASRLGTGVASPTEAFF. Full variable domain (outside the CDR3, taken from reference TRBV5-1 and TRBJ1-1): KAGVTQTPRYLIKTRGQQVTLSCSPISGHRSVSWYQQTPGQGLQFLFEYFSETQRNKGNFPGRFSGRQFSNSRSEMNVSTLELGDSALYLCASRLGTGVASPTEAFFGQGTRLTVV.

This chain connects TRBV19 to TRBJ1-1, with TRBD1 as a possible D gene (6 bases). The germline CDR1 and CDR2 sequences are LNHDA and SQIVND (reference sequence). The CDR3 contains 14 residues. V was cut by 2 bases and J by 4 bases, with 11 bases left in between. As DNA, the CDR3 is TGTGCCAGTAGTATAAAGGGGGTCGGCACTGAAGCTTTCTTT. This codes for CASSIKGVGTEAFF.

The V gene is TRBV10-3, the J gene TRBJ1-5; a weak D match, TRBD1 (6 bases). Trimming removed 2 bases from V and 2 bases from J, with 13 bases in between. Germline CDR1 ENHRY, CDR2 SYGVKD. The CDR3 has 16 amino acids. The CDR3 loop is CAISEEGWGRNQPQHF. CDR3 bases: TGTGCCATCAGTGAGGAGGGATGGGGGCGCAATCAGCCCCAGCATTTT.

V is TRBV19 and J is TRBJ2-5; D gene ambiguous. The J call may be faulty, since TRBJ2-7 better matches the DNA end. This CDR3 spans 17 amino acids. Germline V CDR1 and CDR2: LNHDA, SQIVND (reference sequence). CDR3 sequence (DNA): TGTGCCAGTAGTATACAGGATATTCGGCACTTCTCCTACGAGCAGTACTTC. Translation gives CASSIQDIRHFSYEQYF.

The chain recombines TRBV4-2 with TRBJ1-6; maybe TRBD1 (5 bases). Germline V gene lookup returns CDR1 LGHNA and CDR2 YNFKEQ. The V end was cut by 1 base, the J end by 6 bases, with 16 bases between. The length of the CDR3 is 17 residues. The CDR3 sequence: CASSQGGQGPANSPLHF. The CDR3 region has the DNA TGTGCCAGCAGCCAAGGGGGCCAGGGCCCAGCTAATTCACCCCTCCACTTT.